This TCR beta chain was observed in a study of CD8+ T cells in alopecia areata. Study context: It was 6 to 18 months of tofacitinib, and then there were 6 months off drug. Study-wide results and limits: Scalp lesions, especially in alopecia totalis/universalis, had higher clonality than normal scalp.

Worth noting for this clone: The target antigen is unknown.

Following extraction, RNA underwent reverse transcription to cDNA, which served as the sequencing template. The protocol was immunoSEQ multiplex PCR, while the TCRdb copy is restricted to in-frame clones and leaves out a portion. The sample shows 150,000 to 200,000 clones, about 67% of them seen only once. Losses at the gene ends were 2 bases for V and 8 bases for J; bases not matched to a gene: 7. The CDR3 is made up of 16 amino acids. Per germline, CDR1 SGHVS and CDR2 FQNEAQ. This sequence joins TRBV7-8 and TRBJ2-1, with 12 bases lining up with TRBD2. The source is a human donor with alopecia areata. The sequenced sample was CD8+ T cells sorted from blood, obtained at week 0. The CDR3 sequence is CASSLTSSGGVDEQFF. The CDR3 nucleotides are TGTGCCAGCAGCTTAACCTCTAGCGGGGGGGTCGATGAGCAGTTCTTC. The full variable domain, completed using reference TRBV7-8 and TRBJ2-1, is GAGVSQSPRYKVAKRGQDVALRCDPISGHVSLFWYQQALGQGPEFLTYFQNEAQLDKSGLPSDRFFAERPEGSVSTLKIQRTQQEDSAVYLCASSLTSSGGVDEQFFGPGTRLTVL.